Sequencing of this T cell receptor (beta chain) was carried out in a study of T cell changes during pregnancy in multiple sclerosis. Sequenced by immunoSEQ multiplex PCR; TCRdb stores in-frame clones only, minus some. The data contain tens of thousands of clones, roughly nine tenths of them seen just once; the ten biggest clones take up approximately 0.8%. The CDR3 has 15 amino acids. The germline CDR1 and CDR2 sequences are LNHDA and SQIVND (reference sequence). Germline trimming cut 5 bases from V and 0 bases from J; bases unmatched to any gene: 2. The chain is built from TRBV19 and TRBJ2-1; 9 nucleotides agree with TRBD1. This sample comprised CD4+ T cells from peripheral blood mononuclear cells, obtained before pregnancy. The TCR comes from a female donor with multiple sclerosis, enrolled in a pregnancy study. The CDR3 coding sequence is TGTGCCAGTAGTCGGGACAGGGCCTCCTACAATGAGCAGTTCTTC. This encodes CASSRDRASYNEQFF.